Listed here are 5 T cell receptor beta chains from one sample, sequenced in a study of naive and memory T cell subsets. Amplification of ligated cDNA took four PCR rounds with SP2 and nested alpha and beta constant primers. TCRdb analysed the 5' RACE reads with MiXCR anew, one entry per CDR3 protein. The sample lists roughly 48,000 distinct CDR3 sequences, 4.7% occurring once. TCR cDNA received a 3' ligated oligonucleotide that carried a UMI. Receptors originate from a female donor in good health.

This clonotype occurred a few times. The chain joins TRBV3-1 to TRBJ2-1, with D unresolved. Germline lookup yields CDR1 LGHDT and CDR2 YNNKEL (reference sequence). The CDR3 totals 15 residues. Trimming took off 1 base at V and 5 bases at J, with 12 bases between the two ends. The CDR3 here is CASSQVRQRNNEQFF. The CDR3 DNA reads TGTGCCAGCAGCCAAGTTCGGCAACGAAACAATGAGCAGTTCTTC.

This clonotype was counted many times. This sequence joins TRBV20-1 and TRBJ2-1; the match to TRBD2 covers 8 bases. J was trimmed by 4 bases and V by 1 base; bases with no gene match: 6. The CDR3 spans 15 residues. Germline assignment: CDR1 DFQATT and CDR2 SNEGSKA (reference sequence). The CDR3 here is CSARAGLAQYNEQFF. CDR3 nucleotide sequence: TGCAGTGCTAGAGCCGGACTAGCCCAATACAATGAGCAGTTCTTC.

This clonotype has ten or more counts. The V and J genes are TRBV7-2 and TRBJ2-7; D is possibly TRBD1 (5 bases). Trimming shortened V by 5 bases and J by 7 bases, and 12 bases separated the two germline ends. Germline loops: CDR1 SGHTA, CDR2 FQGNSA. This CDR3 is 12 amino acids long. As DNA, the CDR3 is TGTGCCAGCAGCCGGGCCCCAGGGGAGCAGTACTTC. Amino acid sequence: CASSRAPGEQYF.

This clonotype has ten or more counts. This sequence joins TRBV12-3 or TRBV12-4 and TRBJ2-6; TRBD1 is a possible D gene (6 bases). The V end lost 0 bases, the J end lost 0 bases, and 12 bases lay between the germline ends. The CDR3 length is 18 residues. CDR3: CASSLATGPSSGANVLTF. DNA for the CDR3: TGTGCCAGCAGTTTAGCGACAGGTCCGAGCTCTGGGGCCAACGTCCTGACTTTC.

For this clonotype: Without the conserved terminal phenylalanine or tryptophan, this CDR3 likely stems from a read error. No DNA is shown, since the ends of the CDR3 on it are uncertain; the CDR3 is the one TCRdb lists. V gene TRBV29-1 combines with J gene TRBJ1-6; the table's D call of TRBD1 was not tested on the DNA. Inclusive of both ends, the CDR3 amounts to 9 amino acids. CDR1 and CDR2 from the germline V gene are SQVTM and ANQGSEA. CDR3 residues: CSVPGTGCS.